This T cell receptor beta chain was obtained from a study of post-analysis software for immune sequencing data. In the study overall: As for disease course, relapsing-remitting, secondary progressive and progressive-relapsing multiple sclerosis were all included.

Regarding this clonotype: Its antigen is still unknown.

Every TCR beta cDNA library bore unique molecular identifiers. Input amounts of 1 to 10 million T cells were used. These gave approximately 500,000 cDNA molecules, so each molecule approximated one T cell. Via MiXCR, TCRdb re-called the PCR reads, giving one row per CDR3 protein. The repertoire consists of about 540,000 distinct CDR3 sequences, with 30% to 40% occurring once and the leading ten covering less than 6%. The CDR3 consists of 12 residues. The germline V and J ends were trimmed by 4 bases and 6 bases, with 8 bases remaining between them. The germline V gene encodes CDR1 WSHSY and CDR2 SAAADI. The study, taken as a whole, reports: Four or five TRBV segments were more frequent in patients than controls; TRBV5-6, TRBV5-1 and TRBV20-1 belonged to this group. Controls had significantly higher normalized Chao1 diversity than multiple sclerosis patients.

The V gene is TRBV10-2, the J gene TRBJ2-3, with D hard to call. The sequence derives from a girl aged 2-17 years with multiple sclerosis. Sequenced material: blood. CDR3 protein: CASSVKQDTQYF. For the CDR3, the DNA is TGCGCCAGCAGTGTAAAACAGGATACGCAGTATTTT.